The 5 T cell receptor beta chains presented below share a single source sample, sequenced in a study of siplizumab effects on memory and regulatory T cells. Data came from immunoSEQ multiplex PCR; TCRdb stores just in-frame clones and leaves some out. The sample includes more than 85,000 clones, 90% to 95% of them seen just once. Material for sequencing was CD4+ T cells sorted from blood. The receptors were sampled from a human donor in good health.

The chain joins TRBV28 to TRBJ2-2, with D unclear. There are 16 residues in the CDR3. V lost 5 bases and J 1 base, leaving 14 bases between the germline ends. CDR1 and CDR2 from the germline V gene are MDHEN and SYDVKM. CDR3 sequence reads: CASSPQSDLNTGELFF. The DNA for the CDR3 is TGTGCCAGCAGTCCCCAAAGTGACTTGAACACCGGGGAGCTGTTTTTT.

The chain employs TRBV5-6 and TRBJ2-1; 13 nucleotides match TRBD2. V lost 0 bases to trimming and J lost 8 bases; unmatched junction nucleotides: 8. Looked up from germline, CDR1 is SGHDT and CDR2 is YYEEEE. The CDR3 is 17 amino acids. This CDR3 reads CASSLALAGGPGDEQFF. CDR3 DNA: TGTGCCAGCAGCTTGGCACTAGCGGGAGGGCCGGGCGATGAGCAGTTCTTC.

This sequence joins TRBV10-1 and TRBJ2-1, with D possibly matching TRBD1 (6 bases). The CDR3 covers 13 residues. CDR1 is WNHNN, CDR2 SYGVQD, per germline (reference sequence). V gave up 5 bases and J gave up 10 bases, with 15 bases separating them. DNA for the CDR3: TGCGCCAGCAGTTATACAGGGTTTTGGGAGCAGTTCTTC. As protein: CASSYTGFWEQFF.

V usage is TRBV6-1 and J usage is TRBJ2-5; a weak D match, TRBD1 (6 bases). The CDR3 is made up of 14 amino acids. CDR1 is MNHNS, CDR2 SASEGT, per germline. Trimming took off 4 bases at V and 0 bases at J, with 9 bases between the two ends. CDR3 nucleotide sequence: TGTGCCAGCAGTGCCACAGGGTACCAAGAGACCCAGTACTTC. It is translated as CASSATGYQETQYF.

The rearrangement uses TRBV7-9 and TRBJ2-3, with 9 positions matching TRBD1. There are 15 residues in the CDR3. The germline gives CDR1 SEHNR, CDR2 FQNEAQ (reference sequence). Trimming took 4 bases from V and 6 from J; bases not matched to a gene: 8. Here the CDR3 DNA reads TGTGCCAGCAGCTACCCTGGACAGGGGAAGGATACGCAGTATTTT. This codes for CASSYPGQGKDTQYF.